Listed below are T cell receptor beta chains from one sample, sequenced in a study of shared clonotypes between healthy human individuals. Measured with immunoSEQ multiplex PCR; TCRdb has only the in-frame clones, and not every one. The table shows approximately 940,000 clones, with more than 75% occurring only once. The sequencing input was memory CD4+ T cells sorted from blood. The receptors here all came from a young man in good health. CDR3s include the opening cysteine and the closing phenylalanine or tryptophan. The D gene is left open where the match is weak. The size of a clone is reported for some rows only, either as once, few or many, or as a class for expanded clones.

abundance	v_gene	d_gene	j_gene	CDR3nt	CDR3aa
.	TRBV2	TRBD1	TRBJ1-2	TGTGCCAGCAGTGGACAGGGGGCTATTCGGGGCTACACCTTC	CASSGQGAIRGYTF
.	TRBV11-1	TRBD1	TRBJ1-1	TGTGCCAGCAGTCCGACAGGGGGTAGGAATGAAGCTTTCTTT	CASSPTGGRNEAFF
.	TRBV28	.	TRBJ1-5	TGTGCCAGCAGTTTTCCCCCGGGGGGCCTCAATCAGCCCCAGCATTTT	CASSFPPGGLNQPQHF
.	TRBV7-6	TRBD2	TRBJ2-1	TGTGCCAGCAGCTCCCAAGCGGGGGGGATTAGAAATGAGCAGTTCTTC	CASSSQAGGIRNEQFF
few	TRBV27	.	TRBJ1-1	TGTGCCAGCAGTTCCAATATCGGACTTGAAGCTTTCTTT	CASSSNIGLEAFF
few	TRBV30	TRBD1	TRBJ1-4	TGTGCCTCCCCGGACAGGGGGGGTGAAAAACTGTTTTTT	CASPDRGGEKLFF
.	TRBV7-9	.	TRBJ1-2	TGTGCCAGCAGCTTAGTTGGGGGGAACTATGGCTACACCTTC	CASSLVGGNYGYTF
.	TRBV5-8	TRBD1	TRBJ1-5	TGTGCCAGCAGCCCCCGGACAGGGAACAATCAGCCCCAGCATTTT	CASSPRTGNNQPQHF
.	TRBV19	.	TRBJ1-5	TGTGCCAGTAGTATAAGCTTGGCGGGACAGCCCCAGCATTTT	CASSISLAGQPQHF
.	TRBV7-3	.	TRBJ1-2	TGTGCCAGCAGCTCCGAACAGGGTAAAGGAGAGGGCTACACCTTC	CASSSEQGKGEGYTF
.	TRBV10-3	.	TRBJ2-5	TGTGCCATCAGTGGACAACCAGGGGATGAGCAGTACTTC	CAISGQPGDEQYF
.	TRBV2	.	TRBJ2-5	TGTGCCAGCAGCCCCGACAGGTACCAAGAGACCCAGTACTTC	CASSPDRYQETQYF
.	TRBV7-2	TRBD2	TRBJ2-1	TGTGCCAGCAGCCGAGGGGCAGCGGGGAGAAATGAGCAGTTCTTC	CASSRGAAGRNEQFF
.	TRBV28	TRBD1	TRBJ1-5	TGTGCCAGCAGTGGAAGGGGGCTGGGCAATCAGCCCCAGCATTTT	CASSGRGLGNQPQHF
many	TRBV7-9	.	TRBJ1-1	TGTGCCAGCAGCCCCCGACAGTCGATGGGGGTTTTAGCTTTCTTT	CASSPRQSMGVLAFF
.	TRBV7-9	TRBD2	TRBJ2-1	TGTGCCAGCAGCTTAGTTCGGGCTAGCGGGGGGAACGAGCAGTTCTTC	CASSLVRASGGNEQFF
.	TRBV10-3	.	TRBJ1-2	TGTGCCATCACAGGGGAGGCTGGCTACACCTTC	CAITGEAGYTF
.	TRBV6-1	TRBD1	TRBJ1-5	TGTGCCAGCAGTTCACAGGGGAGCCAGCCCCAGCATTTT	CASSSQGSQPQHF
.	TRBV6-5	.	TRBJ1-2	TGTGCCAGCAGCTCAGCACGGACAGCCTATGGCTACACCTTC	CASSSARTAYGYTF
few	TRBV28	.	TRBJ2-2	TGTGCCAGCAGTTTAAGCATCACCGGGGAGCTGTTTTTT	CASSLSITGELFF
.	TRBV18	.	TRBJ2-3	TGTGCCAGCTCACCACCGCCGGGAGATACGCAGTATTTT	CASSPPPGDTQYF